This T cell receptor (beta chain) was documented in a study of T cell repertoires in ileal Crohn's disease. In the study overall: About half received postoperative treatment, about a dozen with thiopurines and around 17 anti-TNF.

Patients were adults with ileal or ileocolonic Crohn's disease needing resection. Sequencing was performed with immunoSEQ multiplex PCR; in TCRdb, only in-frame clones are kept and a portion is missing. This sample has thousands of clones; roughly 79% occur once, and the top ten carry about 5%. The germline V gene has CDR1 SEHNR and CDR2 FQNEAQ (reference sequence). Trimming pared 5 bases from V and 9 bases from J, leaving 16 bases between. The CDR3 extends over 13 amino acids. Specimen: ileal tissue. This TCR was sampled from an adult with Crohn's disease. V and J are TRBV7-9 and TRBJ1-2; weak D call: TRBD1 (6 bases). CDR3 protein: CASSRGQIVRYTF. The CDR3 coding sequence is TGTGCCAGCAGCCGAGGACAGATTGTACGCTACACCTTC.